The clone carrying this T cell receptor (beta chain) was detected only a few times. Its antigen remains unknown. PCR was performed using 60 Vbeta and 13 Jbeta primers. TCRdb keeps only in-frame clones here, not all; method: immunoSEQ multiplex PCR. This table holds about 150,000 clones, about three quarters found once. The sample comes from a study of cytomegalovirus exposure and HLA in healthy donors. Study findings and constraints: Associated with HLA alleles at 0.05 false discovery rate in a later analysis were fewer than 20,000 TCR beta sequences. Several of the most significant clusters appeared, in a later analysis, to be linked to common viral pathogens.

J gave up 5 bases and V 6 bases, and 1 base lay outside the gene matches. The germline gives CDR1 KGHSH, CDR2 LQKENI. There are 14 residues in the CDR3. The source is a male donor in good health and CMV-seronegative. The sequencing sample was made of PBMCs. The rearrangement links TRBV18 to TRBJ2-2, with TRBD1 identical over 12 bases. The CDR3 loop reads CASSGQGATGELFF. In nucleotides, the CDR3 is TGTGCCAGCTCGGGACAGGGGGCGACCGGGGAGCTGTTTTTT.